This is a list of T cell receptor beta chains from one sample in a study of T cells in Graves' hyperthyroidism and ophthalmopathy. TCRdb redid the calling of the multiplex PCR reads with MiXCR, one entry per CDR3 protein. Found here are 450,000 to 700,000 distinct CDR3 sequences, around 46% of them singletons; the top ten hold around 20%. The sequenced sample was peripheral blood or thyroid tissue (not recorded which). The receptors were gathered from an adult woman with Graves' disease, either hyperthyroidism or ophthalmopathy (not recorded which). Each CDR3 is given with its conserved first and last residue. Fields, in order: V gene, CDR3 length, CDR3 protein.

v_call: TRBV20-1; cdr3_length: 12; cdr3_aa: CSAIWVNTEAFF
v_call: TRBV25-1; cdr3_length: 13; cdr3_aa: CASSTRQGGTQYF
v_call: TRBV15; cdr3_length: 13; cdr3_aa: CATSSDGRETQYF
v_call: TRBV29-1; cdr3_length: 13; cdr3_aa: CSVEVSHGGTIYF
v_call: TRBV29-1; cdr3_length: 12; cdr3_aa: CSVTAGAGELFF
v_call: TRBV6-6; cdr3_length: 10; cdr3_aa: CATKYTEAFF
v_call: TRBV2; cdr3_length: 12; cdr3_aa: CASSGRDNEQFF
v_call: TRBV29-1; cdr3_length: 12; cdr3_aa: CSVVGVGYGYTF
v_call: TRBV7-8; cdr3_length: 15; cdr3_aa: CASSFRLPGESGYTF
v_call: TRBV3-1; cdr3_length: 14; cdr3_aa: CASSRSTGMREQYF
v_call: TRBV20-1; cdr3_length: 13; cdr3_aa: CSARDPQMETQYF
v_call: TRBV7-8; cdr3_length: 15; cdr3_aa: CASSTGQGFGNTIYF
v_call: TRBV12-3/TRBV12-4; cdr3_length: 14; cdr3_aa: CASSYLSTEAEAFF
v_call: TRBV21-1; cdr3_length: 13; cdr3_aa: CASSISGNGEQYF
v_call: TRBV18; cdr3_length: 12; cdr3_aa: CASSPSFGEQYF
v_call: TRBV24-1; cdr3_length: 16; cdr3_aa: CATSDATGGLWETQYF
v_call: TRBV11-3; cdr3_length: 10; cdr3_aa: CASSFAVYTF
v_call: TRBV20-1; cdr3_length: 13; cdr3_aa: CSAREVVRQPQHF
v_call: TRBV5-1; cdr3_length: 14; cdr3_aa: CASSLGTGINEQYF
v_call: TRBV29-1; cdr3_length: 15; cdr3_aa: CSAPGQGALNYGYTF
v_call: TRBV2; cdr3_length: 12; cdr3_aa: CASSQLRQGNTF
v_call: TRBV2; cdr3_length: 15; cdr3_aa: CASSESTGGGSEQYF
v_call: TRBV5-1; cdr3_length: 14; cdr3_aa: CASSQWGGNQPQHF
v_call: TRBV19; cdr3_length: 17; cdr3_aa: CASSVSPGPYSGNTIYF
v_call: TRBV4-1; cdr3_length: 15; cdr3_aa: CASSRNGLSSYEQYF
v_call: TRBV15; cdr3_length: 16; cdr3_aa: CATSRDLATWVQPQHF
v_call: TRBV20-1; cdr3_length: 13; cdr3_aa: CSARDLIGNTIYF
v_call: TRBV5-1; cdr3_length: 14; cdr3_aa: CASSLDRTRRTQYF
v_call: TRBV27; cdr3_length: 16; cdr3_aa: CASSLRLAGDSDEQYF
v_call: TRBV19; cdr3_length: 12; cdr3_aa: CASSGVHETQYF
v_call: TRBV7-2; cdr3_length: 16; cdr3_aa: CASSSDRGEGGNTIYF
v_call: TRBV10-3; cdr3_length: 14; cdr3_aa: CAISDQGTITEAFF
v_call: TRBV4-1; cdr3_length: 18; cdr3_aa: CASSHDPKRVRTFYEQYF
v_call: TRBV6-5; cdr3_length: 17; cdr3_aa: CASSSKGVTHYNSPLHF
v_call: TRBV28; cdr3_length: 15; cdr3_aa: CASRKQGVRVGEQYF